This T cell receptor beta chain came from a study of T cell responses to AZD1222 COVID-19 vaccine. Germline V lookup: CDR1 SGDLS, CDR2 YYNGEE. The J segment lost 5 bases and the V segment lost 2 bases, leaving 6 bases of the junction unmatched. This CDR3 has 15 amino acids. Repertoires were generated with immunoSEQ multiplex PCR, while TCRdb's copy carries only in-frame clones and drops some. The sample comprises some 110,000 clones, about 86% of which are singletons, and under 20% rests with the top ten. This TCR was sampled from an adult who received the AZD1222 COVID-19 vaccine. The starting material was peripheral blood, obtained 28 days after the second AZD1222 dose. V gene TRBV9 combines with J gene TRBJ2-1; 8 positions match TRBD2. CDR3 sequence: CASSVVGLEDNEQFF. The CDR3 DNA reads as TGTGCCAGCAGCGTGGTGGGACTAGAGGACAATGAGCAGTTCTTC.